This T cell receptor (beta chain) originates from a study of chemoradiotherapy in HPV16-positive cancers. Germline loops: CDR1 SGHRS, CDR2 YFSETQ. V lost 0 bases to trimming and J lost 6 bases, with 13 bases between them. The CDR3 is 14 residues long. Repeated repertoire sampling spanned the course of chemoradiotherapy. The assay was immunoSEQ multiplex PCR, and TCRdb's table has in-frame clones only and misses some. The sample shows around 30,000 clones, approximately 88% of them seen only once. The TCR originated in a human donor with HPV-associated anogenital cancer. This rearrangement joins TRBV5-1 to TRBJ2-7; D perhaps matches TRBD1 (6 bases). Sequencing used blood, obtained from a patient who underwent chemoradiotherapy. CDR3 residues: CASSLGDTGSEQYF. CDR3 nucleotides: TGCGCCAGCAGCTTGGGAGACACAGGGAGCGAGCAGTACTTC.